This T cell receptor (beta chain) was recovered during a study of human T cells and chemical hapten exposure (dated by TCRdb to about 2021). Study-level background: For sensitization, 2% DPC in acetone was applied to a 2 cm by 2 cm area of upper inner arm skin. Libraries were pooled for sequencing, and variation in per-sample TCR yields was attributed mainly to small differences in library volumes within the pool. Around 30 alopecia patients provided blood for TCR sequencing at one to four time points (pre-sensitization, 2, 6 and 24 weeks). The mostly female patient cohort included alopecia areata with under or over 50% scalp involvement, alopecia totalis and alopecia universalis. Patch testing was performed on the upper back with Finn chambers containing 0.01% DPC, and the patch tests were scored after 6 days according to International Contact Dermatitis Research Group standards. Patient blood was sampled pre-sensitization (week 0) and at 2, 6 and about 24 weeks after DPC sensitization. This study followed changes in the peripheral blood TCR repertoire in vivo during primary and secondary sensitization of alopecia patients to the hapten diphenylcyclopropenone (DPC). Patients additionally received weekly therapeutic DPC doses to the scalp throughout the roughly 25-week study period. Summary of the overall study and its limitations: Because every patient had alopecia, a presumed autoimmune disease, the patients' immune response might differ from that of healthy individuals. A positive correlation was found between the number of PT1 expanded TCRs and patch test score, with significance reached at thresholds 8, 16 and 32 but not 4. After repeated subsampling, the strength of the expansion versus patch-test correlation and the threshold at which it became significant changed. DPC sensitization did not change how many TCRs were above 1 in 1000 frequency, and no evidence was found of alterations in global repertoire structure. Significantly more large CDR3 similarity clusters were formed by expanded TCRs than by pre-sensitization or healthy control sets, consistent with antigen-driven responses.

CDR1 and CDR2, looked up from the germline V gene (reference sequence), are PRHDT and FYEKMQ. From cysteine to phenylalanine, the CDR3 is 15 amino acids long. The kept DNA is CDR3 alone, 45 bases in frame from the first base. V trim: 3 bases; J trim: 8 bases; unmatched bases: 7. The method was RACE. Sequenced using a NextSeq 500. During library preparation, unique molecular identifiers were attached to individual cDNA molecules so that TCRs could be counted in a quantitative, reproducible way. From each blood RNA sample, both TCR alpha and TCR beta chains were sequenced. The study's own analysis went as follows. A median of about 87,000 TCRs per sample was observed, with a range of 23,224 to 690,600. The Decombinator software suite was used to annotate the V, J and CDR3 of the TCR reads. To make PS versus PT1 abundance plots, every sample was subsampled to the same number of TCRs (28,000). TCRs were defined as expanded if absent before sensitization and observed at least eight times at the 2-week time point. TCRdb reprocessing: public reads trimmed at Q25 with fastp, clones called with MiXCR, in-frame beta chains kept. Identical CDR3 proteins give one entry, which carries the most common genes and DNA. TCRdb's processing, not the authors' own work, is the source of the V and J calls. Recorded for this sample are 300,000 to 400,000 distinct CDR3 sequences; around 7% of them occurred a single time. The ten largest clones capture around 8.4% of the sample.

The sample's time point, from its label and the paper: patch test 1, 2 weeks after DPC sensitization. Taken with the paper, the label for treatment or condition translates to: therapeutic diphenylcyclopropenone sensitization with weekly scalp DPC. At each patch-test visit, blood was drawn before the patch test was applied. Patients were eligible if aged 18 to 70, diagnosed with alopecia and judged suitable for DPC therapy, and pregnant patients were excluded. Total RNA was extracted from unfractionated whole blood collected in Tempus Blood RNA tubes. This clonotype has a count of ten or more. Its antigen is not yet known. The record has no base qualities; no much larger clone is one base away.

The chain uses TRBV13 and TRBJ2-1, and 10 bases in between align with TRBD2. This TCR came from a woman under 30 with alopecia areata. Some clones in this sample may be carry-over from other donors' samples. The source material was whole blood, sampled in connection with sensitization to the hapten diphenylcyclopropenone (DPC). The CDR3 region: CASSFGAGGLDEQFF. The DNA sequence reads TGTGCCAGCAGCTTCGGAGCGGGGGGGCTAGATGAGCAGTTCTTC.